This paragraph reports one TCR beta chain. CDR3 length: 15 amino acids. Germline CDR1 is GTSNPN and CDR2 is SVGIG (reference sequence). The J segment lost 5 bases and the V segment lost 2 bases, leaving 11 bases of the junction unmatched. This sample is part of a study of cytomegalovirus exposure and HLA in healthy donors. The PCR had 60 Vbeta and 13 Jbeta primers. Assay used: immunoSEQ multiplex PCR; TCRdb lists only in-frame clones, some missing. The sample holds around 170,000 clones, approximately 80% seen once. Sequenced input: PBMCs. The chain links TRBV30 to TRBJ1-2, with 7 bases that match TRBD1. The receptor was isolated from a girl aged 10 to 17 in good health and CMV-seropositive. The DNA for the CDR3 is TGTGCCTGGAGTCATACCCCCGGACAGGAGTATGGCTACACCTTC. Translating it yields CAWSHTPGQEYGYTF.